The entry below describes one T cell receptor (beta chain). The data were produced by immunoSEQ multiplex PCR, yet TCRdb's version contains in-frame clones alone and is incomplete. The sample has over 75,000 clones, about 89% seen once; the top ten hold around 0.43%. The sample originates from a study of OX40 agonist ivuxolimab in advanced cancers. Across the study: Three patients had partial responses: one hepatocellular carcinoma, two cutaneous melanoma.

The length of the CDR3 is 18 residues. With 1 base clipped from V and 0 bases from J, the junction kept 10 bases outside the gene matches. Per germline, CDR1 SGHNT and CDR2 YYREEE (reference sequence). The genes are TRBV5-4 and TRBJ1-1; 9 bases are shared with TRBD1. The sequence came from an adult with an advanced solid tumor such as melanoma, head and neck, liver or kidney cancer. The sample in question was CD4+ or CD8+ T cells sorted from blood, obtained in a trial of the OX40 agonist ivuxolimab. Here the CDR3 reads CASSLMGQGLSLNTEAFF. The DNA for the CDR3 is TGTGCCAGCAGCTTGATGGGACAGGGCCTCTCATTGAACACTGAAGCTTTCTTT.